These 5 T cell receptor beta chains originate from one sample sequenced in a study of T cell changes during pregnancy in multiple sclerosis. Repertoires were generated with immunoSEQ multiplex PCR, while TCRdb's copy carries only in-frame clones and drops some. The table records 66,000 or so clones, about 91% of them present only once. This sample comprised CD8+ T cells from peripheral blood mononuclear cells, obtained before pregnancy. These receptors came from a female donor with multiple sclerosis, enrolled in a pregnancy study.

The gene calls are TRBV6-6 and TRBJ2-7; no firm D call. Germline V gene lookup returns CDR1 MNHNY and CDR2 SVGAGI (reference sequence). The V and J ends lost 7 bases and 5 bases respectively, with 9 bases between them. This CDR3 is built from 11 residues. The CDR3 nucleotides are TGTGCCAGCACCCCAGGCCACGAGCAGTACTTC. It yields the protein CASTPGHEQYF.

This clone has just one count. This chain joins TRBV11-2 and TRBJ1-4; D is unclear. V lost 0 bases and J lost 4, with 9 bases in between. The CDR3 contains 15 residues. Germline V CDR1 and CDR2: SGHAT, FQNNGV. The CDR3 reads CASSLDVRFNEKLFF. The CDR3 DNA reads TGTGCCAGCAGCTTAGACGTCAGGTTTAATGAAAAACTGTTTTTT.

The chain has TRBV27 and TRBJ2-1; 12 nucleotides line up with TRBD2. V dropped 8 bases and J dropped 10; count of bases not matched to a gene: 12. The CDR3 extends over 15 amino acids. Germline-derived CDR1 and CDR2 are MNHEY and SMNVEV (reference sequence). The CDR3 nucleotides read TGTGCCAGCGGATATCGCACCGGGACTAGCGGGGAGCAGTTCTTC. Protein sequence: CASGYRTGTSGEQFF.

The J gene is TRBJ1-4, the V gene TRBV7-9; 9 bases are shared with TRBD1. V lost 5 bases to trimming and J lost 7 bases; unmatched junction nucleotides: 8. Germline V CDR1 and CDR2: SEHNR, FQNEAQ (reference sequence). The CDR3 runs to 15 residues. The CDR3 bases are TGTGCCAGCAGCCCCCGGGACAGGGTGTTTGAAAAACTGTTTTTT. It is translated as CASSPRDRVFEKLFF.

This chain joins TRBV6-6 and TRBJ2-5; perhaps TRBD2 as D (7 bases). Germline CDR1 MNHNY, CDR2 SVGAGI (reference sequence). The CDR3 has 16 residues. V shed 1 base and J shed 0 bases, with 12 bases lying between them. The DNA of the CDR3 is TGTGCCAGCAGTTACTTTAGGGGGGGGGACCAAGAGACCCAGTACTTC. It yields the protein CASSYFRGGDQETQYF.